A selection of T cell receptor beta chains follows, all from one sample in a study of shared clonotypes between healthy human individuals. Profiling relied on immunoSEQ multiplex PCR, and the TCRdb table lists in-frame clones only, not all of them. The sample lists some 1,100,000 clones; 78% were seen once. The sequenced material came from memory CD4+ T cells from PBMCs. All receptors come from a man in his late teens or twenties in good health. Some clones in this sample may be carry-over from other donors' samples. CDR3s include the opening cysteine and the closing phenylalanine or tryptophan. The D gene is left open where the match is weak. For some rows the clone size is stated as once, few or many, or as a class when expanded; others skip it.

.	TRBV7-2	TRBJ1-5	.	TGTGCCAGCAGCTTACTTCCATATCAGCCCCAGCATTTT	CASSLLPYQPQHF
.	TRBV18	TRBJ2-7	.	TGTGCCAGCTCACCACGATTGTACGAGCAGTACTTC	CASSPRLYEQYF
.	TRBV29-1	TRBJ2-5	.	TGCAGCGTTGAGGCGGAGGGTCGGGAGACCCAGTACTTC	CSVEAEGRETQYF
TRBD2	TRBV7-2	TRBJ2-1	few	TGTGCCAGCAGGGGGGGACTAGCGGGACCCAATGAGCAGTTCTTC	CASRGGLAGPNEQFF
.	TRBV4-3	TRBJ2-3	.	TGCGCCAGCAGCCAAGAGTTGCTCACCCAGGATGCGCAGTATTTT	CASSQELLTQDAQYF
TRBD1	TRBV11-2	TRBJ1-4	.	TGTGCCAGCAGCTTGGGGGGACAGGGAGGGAAACTGTTTTTT	CASSLGGQGGKLFF
TRBD1	TRBV4-1	TRBJ1-5	.	TGCGCCAGCAGCCAAGGCCCTCCAACAGGGGGAGATAATCAGCCCCAGCATTTT	CASSQGPPTGGDNQPQHF
.	TRBV11-2	TRBJ2-7	.	TGTGCCAGCAGCACCCGGGACGCCGGCAACGAGCAGTACTTC	CASSTRDAGNEQYF
TRBD1	TRBV5-6	TRBJ2-3	many	TGTGCCAGCAGCTCCCGGGACAGGCCTCCAGATACGCAGTATTTT	CASSSRDRPPDTQYF
.	TRBV5-1	TRBJ2-7	.	TGCGCCAGCAGCTTGAGAGGGGCGAACGACGAGCAGTACTTC	CASSLRGANDEQYF
TRBD1	TRBV7-9	TRBJ2-4	.	TGTGCCAGCAGCTTACGCGCAGGGGGCTTAGACAAAAACATTCAGTACTTC	CASSLRAGGLDKNIQYF
TRBD1	TRBV9	TRBJ2-5	.	TGTGCCAGCAGCGCGACAGGGCGAGAGACCCAGTACTTC	CASSATGRETQYF
TRBD1	TRBV11-1	TRBJ1-1	.	TGTGCCAGCACCAAGGACAGGACTGAAGCTTTCTTT	CASTKDRTEAFF
.	TRBV5-1	TRBJ1-1	.	TGCGCCAGCAGCTTGGAGCAGCCCACTGAAGCTTTCTTT	CASSLEQPTEAFF
TRBD2	TRBV19	TRBJ2-7	.	TGTGCCAGTAGGCGGCGGCTAGCGGGAGGGTCCTCCTACGAGCAGTACTTC	CASRRRLAGGSSYEQYF
.	TRBV5-1	TRBJ2-2	.	TGCGCCAGCAGCGCGGGACAGCCCGCGAACACCGGGGAGCTGTTTTTT	CASSAGQPANTGELFF
TRBD2	TRBV7-9	TRBJ2-1	.	TGTGCCAGCAGCAAGGCCTCCGGGACTAGCGGAGATAAGCAGTTCTTC	CASSKASGTSGDKQFF
TRBD2	TRBV28	TRBJ2-7	.	TGTGCCAGCAGTATGGGAGGGAGTGCCTACGAGCAGTACTTC	CASSMGGSAYEQYF
TRBD1	TRBV11-3	TRBJ1-1	.	TGTGCCAGCAGCCCCGGACAGGGCCACCTGAACACTGAAGCTTTCTTT	CASSPGQGHLNTEAFF
.	TRBV28	TRBJ2-3	.	TGTGCCGCGGTCAGCACAGATACGCAGTATTTT	CAAVSTDTQYF
.	TRBV2	TRBJ1-4	.	TGTGCCAGCAGGGACAGCGGAAAACTGTTTTTT	CASRDSGKLFF
TRBD1	TRBV12-5	TRBJ1-5	.	TGTGCTAGTGGTTTAGCACCACCAGGACAGGGCCTTAATCAGCCCCAGCATTTT	CASGLAPPGQGLNQPQHF
.	TRBV11-1	TRBJ2-2	few	TGTGCCAGCAGCTCCAGGTTGCACGCCGGGGAGCTGTTTTTT	CASSSRLHAGELFF
TRBD1	TRBV11-1	TRBJ2-2	.	TGTGCCATCACAGGGGATACCGGGGAGCTGTTTTTT	CAITGDTGELFF
.	TRBV27	TRBJ1-4	once	TGTGCCAGCAGTTTCATCGGGGCCCCGGGTGAAAAACTGTTTTTT	CASSFIGAPGEKLFF
TRBD1	TRBV5-1	TRBJ1-3	.	TGCGCCAGCAGCGGACGGACAGGGGCCGGAAACACCATATATTTT	CASSGRTGAGNTIYF
.	TRBV27	TRBJ2-3	.	TGTGCCAGCAGTTTAACTTCCCGGTCCCGCGTTCGCACAGATACGCAGTATTTT	CASSLTSRSRVRTDTQYF
.	TRBV10-3	TRBJ1-1	.	TGTGCCAACCGACGGGATATGAACACTGAAGCTTTCTTT	CANRRDMNTEAFF